Listed here are 23 T cell receptor beta chains from one sample, sequenced in a study of T cell responses to AZD1222 COVID-19 vaccine. Clones were read by immunoSEQ multiplex PCR, and TCRdb kept only the in-frame ones, dropping some. The profile shows about 120,000 clones, about 88% of them singletons. Sequences were derived from peripheral blood, sampled 28 days after the second AZD1222 dose. The receptors shown here come from an adult who received the AZD1222 COVID-19 vaccine.

The J gene is TRBJ1-4, the V gene TRBV6-5; D is ambiguous. Germline V gives CDR1 MNHEY, CDR2 SVGAGI. V lost 4 bases, J lost 5 bases, and 14 bases lay in between. This CDR3 is 15 amino acids long. The CDR3 DNA follows: TGTGCCAGCAGTTCCTCGTGGGCAGAAAATGAAAAACTGTTTTTT. It yields the protein CASSSSWAENEKLFF.

The V and J genes are TRBV28 and TRBJ1-5; 8 nucleotides match TRBD1. The CDR3 length is 15 residues. V gave up 1 base and J gave up 7 bases; unmatched junction bases: 6. CDR1 and CDR2 (germline): MDHEN, SYDVKM. CDR3 sequence: CASSLSGQGGQPQHF. The CDR3 DNA is TGTGCCAGCAGTTTATCCGGACAGGGCGGACAGCCCCAGCATTTT.

The genes are TRBV24-1 and TRBJ2-1; D might be TRBD1 (5 bases). CDR3 size: 15 residues. Germline V gene sequence: CDR1 KGHDR, CDR2 SFDVKD. V was cut by 4 bases and J by 7 bases, with 16 bases left in between. This CDR3 reads CATSDQGSPRNEQFF. CDR3 sequence (DNA): TGTGCCACCAGTGACCAGGGTAGCCCACGGAATGAGCAGTTCTTC.

The V call is TRBV30, the J call TRBJ1-2, with 7 bases matching TRBD1. There are 15 residues in the CDR3. V shed 1 base, J shed 0 bases, and the junction held 5 bases outside the gene matches. The germline CDR1 and CDR2 sequences are GTSNPN and SVGIG (reference sequence). CDR3 protein: CAWSGQGLANYGYTF. The CDR3 DNA sequence: TGTGCCTGGAGTGGACAGGGCTTAGCTAACTATGGCTACACCTTC.

The rearrangement joins TRBV4-1 to TRBJ2-7; 8 bases map to TRBD2. J lost 2 bases, V lost 1 base, and 4 bases had no gene match. This CDR3 contains 15 residues. Per the germline V gene, CDR1 is MGHRA and CDR2 is YSYEKL. The CDR3 loop is CASSQGLASTYEQYF. In DNA, the CDR3 is TGCGCCAGCAGCCAAGGACTAGCGAGTACCTACGAGCAGTACTTC.

This CDR3 is CASSWLRGNLREQYF. CDR3 nucleotides: TGTGCCAGCAGTTGGTTAAGGGGCAACCTACGAGAGCAGTACTTC. The rearrangement links TRBV28 to TRBJ2-7; maybe TRBD1 (5 bases). CDR1 and CDR2 (germline): MDHEN, SYDVKM. The ends were cut back, 4 bases at V and 7 bases at J, with 20 bases in the middle. The CDR3 runs 15 residues.

J is TRBJ1-2 and V is TRBV10-2, with D maybe TRBD1 (5 bases). Per germline, CDR1 WSHSY and CDR2 SAAADI. CDR3 length: 12 residues. Trimming took 3 bases from V and 5 from J, leaving 7 bases between them. In nucleotides, the CDR3 is TGCGCCAGCAGTGACGGGGGATATGGCTACACCTTC. Its protein product is CASSDGGYGYTF.

The V call is TRBV29-1, the J call TRBJ2-1; 8 bases line up with TRBD2. J gave up 10 bases and V 7 bases, and 9 bases lay outside the gene matches. This CDR3 has 12 amino acids. Germline values: CDR1 SQVTM, CDR2 ANQGSEA. CDR3 region: CSGLTSGREQFF. CDR3 DNA sequence: TGCAGCGGCCTAACTAGCGGCCGAGAGCAGTTCTTC.

The CDR3 DNA follows: TGTGCCTGGAGTAGAGGTGGAAACACCATATATTTT. Its protein is CAWSRGGNTIYF. The chain links TRBV30 to TRBJ1-3; the D is unclear. This CDR3 is 12 amino acids long. V was trimmed by 2 bases and J by 3 bases, leaving 5 bases between them. Germline CDR1 reads GTSNPN; CDR2 reads SVGIG (reference sequence).

The rearrangement links TRBV7-6 to TRBJ1-3, with D unresolved. V lost 0 bases and J lost 0, with 12 bases in between. The CDR3 contains 17 residues. Looked up from germline, CDR1 is SGHVS and CDR2 is FNYEAQ. DNA of the CDR3: TGTGCCAGCAGCTTAGCGACCGCGGGATTCTCTGGAAACACCATATATTTT. It codes for CASSLATAGFSGNTIYF. Supplemented by reference TRBV7-6 and TRBJ1-3, the full variable domain reads GAGVSQSPRYKVTKRGQDVALRCDPISGHVSLYWYRQALGQGPEFLTYFNYEAQQDKSGLPNDRFSAERPEGSISTLTIQRTEQRDSAMYRCASSLATAGFSGNTIYFGEGSWLTVV.

The chain recombines TRBV30 with TRBJ1-5; TRBD1 is a possible D gene (5 bases). V lost 1 base to trimming and J lost 1 base, with 11 bases between them. Looked up from germline, CDR1 is GTSNPN and CDR2 is SVGIG (reference sequence). The CDR3 length is 15 residues. CDR3 loop: CAWSAGRVSNQPQHF. In nucleotides, the CDR3 is TGTGCCTGGAGTGCGGGCAGGGTCAGCAATCAGCCCCAGCATTTT.

The chain carries TRBV6-2 or TRBV6-3 and TRBJ1-1, with no clear D. There are 11 residues in the CDR3. V was clipped by 2 bases and J by 10 bases, with 8 bases between them. Germline V gene lookup returns CDR1 MNHEY and CDR2 SVGEGT. Here the CDR3 reads CASSYNWGAFF. Here the CDR3 DNA reads TGTGCCAGCAGTTACAACTGGGGAGCTTTCTTT.

The chain combines TRBV10-3 with TRBJ2-1, with D unclear. The CDR3 spans 15 residues. V was clipped by 8 bases and J by 5 bases, with 19 bases between them. In germline, CDR1 is ENHRY, CDR2 SYGVKD. In DNA form, the CDR3 reads TGTGCCATCTGGTCCGGCTCCCCAACGCACAATGAGCAGTTCTTC. This sequence encodes CAIWSGSPTHNEQFF.

The rearrangement uses TRBV11-3 and TRBJ2-7; D remains ambiguous. The CDR3 sequence is 14 residues long. Germline values: CDR1 SGHNT, CDR2 YENEEA. The germline V and J ends were trimmed by 4 bases and 1 base, with 11 bases remaining between them. CDR3 DNA: TGTGCCAGCAGCTCTAACGGGCCTTCCTACGAGCAGTACTTC. This sequence encodes CASSSNGPSYEQYF.

The rearrangement joins TRBV5-4 to TRBJ2-5; D possibly corresponds to TRBD2 (6 bases). The CDR3 consists of 15 residues. Per the germline V gene, CDR1 is SGHNT and CDR2 is YYREEE (reference sequence). With 0 bases removed from V and 1 base from J, the gap between germline ends came to 10 bases. The CDR3 region has the DNA TGTGCCAGCAGCTTGGAAAGGGGACTCCAAGAGACCCAGTACTTC. It specifies CASSLERGLQETQYF.

The chain links TRBV2 to TRBJ1-4; D gene unclear. CDR1 and CDR2 from the germline V gene are SNHLY and FYNNEI. This CDR3 comprises 15 residues. Trimming left V 2 bases short and J 6 bases short, with 13 bases between. This chain's CDR3 is CASSEYGIKDEKLFF. The DNA for the CDR3 is TGTGCCAGCAGTGAATACGGCATTAAGGATGAAAAACTGTTTTTT.

V is TRBV18 and J is TRBJ1-2, with D unresolved. The CDR3 consists of 14 residues. The V gene's germline CDR1 is KGHSH and CDR2 LQKENI. Trimming shortened V by 3 bases and J by 2 bases, and 10 bases separated the two germline ends. CDR3 loop: CASSPEWRNYGYTF. The CDR3 region has the DNA TGTGCCAGCTCACCGGAGTGGAGAAACTATGGCTACACCTTC.

The V gene is TRBV19, the J gene TRBJ1-5, with unresolved D. Germline CDR1 reads LNHDA; CDR2 reads SQIVND (reference sequence). The V end lost 2 bases, the J end lost 4 bases, and 9 bases lay between the germline ends. The CDR3 contains 14 residues. The DNA of the CDR3 is TGTGCCAGTAGTATAAGGGATCGGAATCAGCCCCAGCATTTT. Translating gives CASSIRDRNQPQHF.

The chain is built from TRBV27 and TRBJ1-5; D ambiguous. In germline, CDR1 is MNHEY, CDR2 SMNVEV (reference sequence). The CDR3 consists of 13 residues. V was cut by 1 base and J by 1 base, with 2 bases left in between. CDR3 in amino acids: CASSLLSNQPQHF. The CDR3 DNA sequence: TGTGCCAGCAGTTTATTGAGCAATCAGCCCCAGCATTTT.

This rearrangement joins TRBV11-3 to TRBJ2-1, with 7 bases that match TRBD2. The V segment lost 5 bases and the J segment 5 bases; nucleotides outside the gene matches: 3. CDR1 and CDR2 from the germline V gene are SGHNT and YENEEA. The CDR3 covers 13 residues. The CDR3 DNA sequence: TGTGCCAGCAGCGCGGGGGTCGACAATGAGCAGTTCTTC. Its protein product is CASSAGVDNEQFF.

A word on this clone: The junction does not match germline at one end; this may be a read error. The V gene is TRBV7-7, the J gene TRBJ1-4; D is possibly TRBD1 (5 bases). The CDR3 extends over 17 amino acids. Germline lookup yields CDR1 SSHAT and CDR2 FNYEAQ (reference sequence). CDR3 residues: CASSLDRQGTTNEKLFF. The CDR3 bases are TGTGCTAGCAGCTTAGATCGGCAGGGAACGACTAATGAAAAACTGTTTTTT.

J is TRBJ2-5 and V is TRBV5-1; no firm D call. CDR1 is SGHRS and CDR2 is YFSETQ in the germline V gene. V was trimmed by 3 bases and J by 5 bases, leaving 11 bases between them. The CDR3 spans 13 residues. The CDR3 sequence is CASSSYSRETQYF. The CDR3 DNA reads as TGCGCCAGCAGCTCATACTCGCGGGAGACCCAGTACTTC.

CDR3 loop: CASSLAFTHYGYTF. The CDR3 coding sequence is TGTGCCAGCAGCTTAGCCTTTACACACTATGGCTACACCTTC. The V and J genes are TRBV7-2 and TRBJ1-2; no firm D call. The V end was cut by 0 bases, the J end by 3 bases, with 8 bases between. The germline V gene encodes CDR1 SGHTA and CDR2 FQGNSA. The CDR3 has 14 amino acids.